The 32 T cell receptor beta chains reported below all come from one sample, sequenced in a study of human T cells and chemical hapten exposure. TCRdb independently ran MiXCR on the RACE reads; one entry per CDR3 protein. The sample records 96,000 or so distinct CDR3 sequences, about 9.6% being singletons. Time point of the sample: patch test 2, 6 weeks after DPC sensitization. Noted treatment: therapeutic diphenylcyclopropenone sensitization with weekly scalp DPC. Specimen: whole blood, collected in connection with sensitization to the hapten diphenylcyclopropenone (DPC). Receptors were obtained from a woman between 35 and 50 years old with alopecia areata. Some clones in this sample may be carry-over from other donors' samples.

J is TRBJ1-1 and V is TRBV7-2; D possibly corresponds to TRBD1 (5 bases). Germline V lookup: CDR1 SGHTA, CDR2 FQGNSA. CDR3 size: 15 residues. Trimming took off 0 bases at V and 5 bases at J, with 13 bases between the two ends. CDR3 in amino acids: CASSLAGQLGTEAFF. The CDR3 coding sequence is TGTGCCAGCAGCTTAGCTGGACAATTGGGGACTGAAGCTTTCTTT.

The chain couples TRBV12-3 or TRBV12-4 to TRBJ1-1; no reliable D call. This CDR3 contains 11 residues. V lost 5 bases and J 2 bases, leaving 3 bases between the germline ends. CDR3 sequence reads: CASSHNTEAFF. CDR3 DNA sequence: TGTGCCAGCAGTCATAACACTGAAGCTTTCTTT.

The rearrangement uses TRBV27 and TRBJ1-4, with D uncertain. CDR3 length: 14 amino acids. CDR1 and CDR2 from the germline V gene are MNHEY and SMNVEV (reference sequence). V lost 8 bases to trimming and J lost 7 bases, with 17 bases between them. DNA for the CDR3: TGTGCCAGCCAGAGGACGGCGAGTTTTGAAAAACTGTTTTTT. Its protein product is CASQRTASFEKLFF.

Only a few counts were recorded for this clonotype. The chain is built from TRBV7-2 and TRBJ2-5; D not certain. Trimming cost V 5 bases and J 0 bases, with 7 bases left between them. The CDR3 runs to 13 residues. Germline-derived CDR1 and CDR2 are SGHTA and FQGNSA. The CDR3 protein is CASSQDYQETQYF. Here the CDR3 DNA reads TGTGCCAGCAGCCAAGACTACCAAGAGACCCAGTACTTC.

This clonotype was seen more than once but under ten times. The V call is TRBV19, the J call TRBJ1-6; D unclear. The V end was cut by 3 bases, the J end by 10 bases, with 13 bases between. The CDR3 contains 14 residues. Germline lookup yields CDR1 LNHDA and CDR2 SQIVND (reference sequence). The CDR3 spells CASSIYGVRSPLHF. The CDR3 nucleotides are TGTGCCAGTAGTATCTACGGAGTGCGGTCACCCCTCCACTTT.

This clonotype was picked up many times. The V and J genes are TRBV28 and TRBJ2-2; 8 bases agree with TRBD2. V shed 4 bases, J shed 4 bases, and the junction held 8 bases outside the gene matches. Germline V gene lookup returns CDR1 MDHEN and CDR2 SYDVKM. The CDR3 is 16 amino acids. CDR3 sequence reads: CASSSPGLGFTGELFF. The CDR3 DNA is TGTGCCAGCAGTTCTCCGGGACTAGGTTTCACCGGGGAGCTGTTTTTT.

The CDR3 region is CASSRPGGAIEKLFF. DNA for the CDR3: TGTGCCAGCAGCCGACCAGGGGGCGCGATTGAAAAACTGTTTTTT. The chain employs TRBV5-6 and TRBJ1-4; 8 bases map to TRBD1. Losses at the gene ends were 4 bases for V and 7 bases for J; bases not matched to a gene: 9. Germline V gene sequence: CDR1 SGHDT, CDR2 YYEEEE. CDR3 length: 15 residues.

This sequence joins TRBV28 and TRBJ2-3, with D hard to call. This CDR3 has 11 amino acids. Germline loops: CDR1 MDHEN, CDR2 SYDVKM. Between the trimmed V and J ends, which lost 6 bases and 5 bases, there was a span of 6 bases. CDR3 amino acids: CASSLLDTQYF. CDR3 DNA: TGTGCCAGCAGCCTATTAGATACGCAGTATTTT.

On this clonotype itself: Being one base from a much bigger clone, this may be a read error. The gene calls are TRBV28 and TRBJ2-3; a weak D match, TRBD2 (5 bases). This CDR3 spans 13 amino acids. Germline CDR1 is MDHEN and CDR2 is SYDVKM. The V end was cut by 6 bases, the J end by 2 bases, with 9 bases between. The CDR3 spells CASSVAPTDTQYF. CDR3 DNA sequence: TGTGCCAGCAGCGTAGCGCCCACAGATACGCAGTATTTT.

The sample holds many counts of this clonotype. V gene TRBV4-2 combines with J gene TRBJ1-5, with a possible D match to TRBD1 (6 bases). Germline V gene lookup returns CDR1 LGHNA and CDR2 YNFKEQ. V was shortened by 0 bases and J by 4 bases, with 13 bases between the two germline ends. The CDR3 consists of 16 residues. CDR3 amino acids: CASSQDPPGANQPQHF. CDR3 bases: TGTGCCAGCAGCCAAGATCCCCCGGGGGCAAATCAGCCCCAGCATTTT.

This clonotype was found many times. The rearrangement uses TRBV19 and TRBJ1-5; no firm D call. CDR1 is LNHDA, CDR2 SQIVND, per germline (reference sequence). This CDR3 is 15 amino acids long. Trimming cost V 5 bases and J 1 base, with 12 bases left between them. CDR3 DNA sequence: TGTGCCAGTAGTCCGCAACAGTTAAGCAATCAGCCCCAGCATTTT. This gives the protein CASSPQQLSNQPQHF.

This clonotype was observed a handful of times. The CDR3 DNA follows: TGTGCCAGCAGCTTTACATGGGGGGAGCTGTTTTTT. Translation: CASSFTWGELFF. V usage is TRBV7-8 and J usage is TRBJ2-2; D gene uncertain. The length of the CDR3 is 12 residues. Germline V gives CDR1 SGHVS, CDR2 FQNEAQ. Trimming took 3 bases from V and 8 from J, leaving 7 bases between them.

There are a few counts of this clonotype. The chain is built from TRBV18 and TRBJ2-5, with 13 bases matching TRBD2. The germline gives CDR1 KGHSH, CDR2 LQKENI. The CDR3 sequence is 18 residues long. V dropped 2 bases and J dropped 1; count of bases not matched to a gene: 7. CDR3 coding DNA: TGTGCCAGCTCACCAGATAGGGGACTAGCGGGACCCCAAGAGACCCAGTACTTC. This translates into CASSPDRGLAGPQETQYF.

This clonotype was found many times. The DNA of the CDR3 is TGTGCCAGCAGTTTGGACAGGGTGGGATCAGGCCAAGAGACCCAGTACTTC. This encodes CASSLDRVGSGQETQYF. This chain joins TRBV12-3 or TRBV12-4 and TRBJ2-5; the match to TRBD1 covers 8 bases. The V gene end was trimmed by 3 bases and the J gene end by 1 base; junction bases not matched to a gene: 10. The length of the CDR3 is 17 residues.

This clonotype has ten or more counts. J is TRBJ1-5 and V is TRBV20-1, with 7 bases that match TRBD1. Trimming at V came to 3 bases and at J to 6 bases, leaving 5 bases not matched to a gene. The CDR3 extends over 13 amino acids. Germline V gives CDR1 DFQATT, CDR2 SNEGSKA (reference sequence). This CDR3 reads CSARTGPAQPQHF. The DNA for the CDR3 is TGCAGTGCTAGGACAGGGCCGGCTCAGCCCCAGCATTTT.

This clonotype has ten or more counts. J is TRBJ2-3 and V is TRBV4-2; D gene uncertain. This CDR3 region has 14 residues. The ends were cut back, 4 bases at V and 3 bases at J, with 11 bases in the middle. Germline V gives CDR1 LGHNA, CDR2 YNFKEQ. The CDR3 nucleotides are TGTGCCAGCAGCCTCGGCCTGGCAACAGATACGCAGTATTTT. It encodes CASSLGLATDTQYF.

A remark on this clonotype: This may come from a read error, since a much larger clone is one base off. The J gene is TRBJ2-7, the V gene TRBV7-9, with 8 bases matching TRBD1. CDR1 SEHNR and CDR2 FQNEAQ come from the germline V gene (reference sequence). The ends lost 3 bases at V and 0 bases at J; junction bases unmatched: 13. The CDR3 totals 18 residues. CDR3 nucleotides: TGTGCCAGCAGCTTGGTGTCCCGGGACAGGACCTTCTCCTACGAGCAGTACTTC. It translates to CASSLVSRDRTFSYEQYF.

This chain joins TRBV5-1 and TRBJ2-1; 7 bases map to TRBD2. Germline V gene sequence: CDR1 SGHRS, CDR2 YFSETQ. With V trimmed by 7 bases and J by 9 bases, 16 bases remained unmatched. The CDR3 loop spans 15 amino acids. CDR3 DNA: TGCGCCAGCGCGGCTAGGACTAGTCTAGTTGGTGAGCAGTTCTTC. Its protein product is CASAARTSLVGEQFF.

This clonotype has at least ten counts. This chain links TRBV20-1 with TRBJ2-2; D is possibly TRBD1 (5 bases). Germline CDR1 reads DFQATT; CDR2 reads SNEGSKA (reference sequence). V lost 5 bases to trimming and J lost 7 bases, with 11 bases between them. The CDR3 has 12 amino acids. The CDR3 loop reads CSAPLRVGELFF. The CDR3, as DNA: TGCAGTGCTCCCCTCAGGGTCGGGGAGCTGTTTTTT.

The J gene is TRBJ1-2, the V gene TRBV6-1, with a tentative D call TRBD1 (5 bases). The germline V and J ends were trimmed by 7 bases and 8 bases, with 20 bases remaining between them. In germline, CDR1 is MNHNS, CDR2 SASEGT. The CDR3 loop spans 14 amino acids. CDR3 region: CASTSAWQGRGYTF. The CDR3 nucleotides are TGTGCCAGCACCTCCGCTTGGCAGGGCAGAGGCTACACCTTC.

This clonotype was counted only a few times. The chain links TRBV5-5 to TRBJ2-1; no definite D call. The CDR3 spans 12 residues. Between the trimmed V and J ends, which lost 0 bases and 10 bases, there was a span of 8 bases. In germline, CDR1 is SGHKS, CDR2 YYEKEE (reference sequence). The CDR3 DNA reads TGTGCCAGCAGCTTGGAGTGGGTGGAGCAGTTCTTC. Its protein product is CASSLEWVEQFF.

This rearrangement joins TRBV7-9 to TRBJ2-7, with 7 bases matching TRBD2. The CDR3 contains 12 residues. J lost 5 bases, V lost 7 bases, and 5 bases had no gene match. Germline assignment: CDR1 SEHNR and CDR2 FQNEAQ (reference sequence). The DNA of the CDR3 is TGTGCCAGCACCCCGACTAGCAACGAGCAGTACTTC. Encoded protein: CASTPTSNEQYF.

V is TRBV9 and J is TRBJ2-1; unclear D gene. V lost 3 bases to trimming and J lost 3 bases, with 13 bases between them. CDR3 length: 15 residues. Looked up from germline, CDR1 is SGDLS and CDR2 is YYNGEE. The CDR3 coding sequence is TGTGCCAGCAGCGCCACTACCTCCGGCTACAATGAGCAGTTCTTC. Amino acids: CASSATTSGYNEQFF.

This clonotype was detected a few times. The J gene is TRBJ2-7, the V gene TRBV20-1; 11 bases are shared with TRBD2. The CDR3 covers 14 residues. J gave up 4 bases and V 7 bases, and 9 bases lay outside the gene matches. Germline CDR1 DFQATT, CDR2 SNEGSKA (reference sequence). The DNA for the CDR3 is TGCAGTGTAAAAGGACTAGCGGGCAGGTACGAGCAGTACTTC. It is translated as CSVKGLAGRYEQYF.

This clonotype was observed at least ten times. The CDR3 region is CASSQDGLAGVHEQFF. In nucleotides, the CDR3 is TGTGCCAGCAGCCAAGATGGCCTAGCGGGAGTCCATGAGCAGTTCTTC. The chain joins TRBV3-1 to TRBJ2-1; TRBD2 matches at 10 bases. The CDR3 contains 16 residues. From germline, CDR1 is LGHDT and CDR2 YNNKEL (reference sequence). J was trimmed by 8 bases and V by 0 bases; bases with no gene match: 7.

At least ten counts were recorded for this clonotype. The CDR3 here is CASSYRQGVTGELFF. The CDR3 coding sequence is TGTGCCAGCAGTTACCGACAGGGGGTAACCGGGGAGCTGTTTTTT. This sequence joins TRBV6-2 or TRBV6-3 and TRBJ2-2, with 9 bases aligning to TRBD1. The CDR3 length is 15 residues. Trimming removed 2 bases from V and 5 bases from J; junction bases left unmatched: 3. The germline V gene encodes CDR1 MNHEY and CDR2 SVGEGT.

This clonotype appeared many times. This chain links TRBV6-2 or TRBV6-3 with TRBJ2-1; D perhaps matches TRBD2 (6 bases). The V and J ends lost 2 bases and 2 bases respectively, with 16 bases between them. Germline V CDR1 and CDR2: MNHEY, SVGEGT. This CDR3 contains 17 residues. CDR3 sequence (DNA): TGTGCCAGCAGTTACCCAAAGACGGGAGACCCCTACAATGAGCAGTTCTTC. It codes for CASSYPKTGDPYNEQFF.

This clonotype appeared many times. This chain uses TRBV28 with TRBJ2-1, with 12 bases fitting TRBD2. V lost 2 bases, J lost 6 bases, and 5 bases stayed unmatched. Germline loops: CDR1 MDHEN, CDR2 SYDVKM. The CDR3 has 16 amino acids. DNA of the CDR3: TGTGCCAGCAGTTTAGAACTAGCGGGAGGTGGCAATGAGCAGTTCTTC. As protein: CASSLELAGGGNEQFF.

This clonotype was recorded a few times. The chain links TRBV12-3 or TRBV12-4 to TRBJ2-1; D remains ambiguous. The CDR3 length is 11 residues. V gave up 5 bases and J gave up 10 bases, with 9 bases separating them. The CDR3 DNA follows: TGTGCCAGCAGTGTGCGGCAAGAGCAGTTCTTC. Translating it yields CASSVRQEQFF.

This clonotype has ten or more counts. The chain is built from TRBV9 and TRBJ2-1; 10 bases are shared with TRBD2. Germline loops: CDR1 SGDLS, CDR2 YYNGEE. The V segment lost 6 bases and the J segment 0 bases; nucleotides outside the gene matches: 3. The CDR3 is made up of 15 amino acids. CDR3: CASTPSGSSYNEQFF. The CDR3 nucleotides are TGTGCCAGCACCCCTAGCGGGAGCTCCTACAATGAGCAGTTCTTC.

The rearrangement joins TRBV4-2 to TRBJ2-7; weak D call: TRBD2 (6 bases). This CDR3 has 16 amino acids. V was pared by 0 bases and J by 2 bases, with 14 bases between. Germline V gives CDR1 LGHNA, CDR2 YNFKEQ. CDR3 nucleotide sequence: TGTGCCAGCAGCCAAGATCGTGGCGGGGTTCCCTACGAGCAGTACTTC. As protein: CASSQDRGGVPYEQYF.

In DNA form, the CDR3 reads TGCAGTGCTAGAGACCTCATAAGACTAGCGGCGTCAGATACGCAGTATTTT. Translation gives CSARDLIRLAASDTQYF. The chain employs TRBV20-1 and TRBJ2-3, with 9 bases fitting TRBD2. Losses at the gene ends were 0 bases for V and 4 bases for J; bases not matched to a gene: 11. This CDR3 contains 17 residues. Germline V gives CDR1 DFQATT, CDR2 SNEGSKA (reference sequence).